The clone carrying this T cell receptor (beta chain) was seen a few times. Sequenced by immunoSEQ multiplex PCR; TCRdb stores in-frame clones only, minus some. The data show roughly 50,000 clones, roughly 80% seen once. The V segment lost 3 bases and the J segment 7 bases; nucleotides outside the gene matches: 7. The CDR3 has 14 residues. The germline gives CDR1 GTSNPN, CDR2 SVGIG (reference sequence). The source of the sample is a study of PD-1 blockade in mismatch repair-deficient tumors. Study-wide background: Patients had around 11 mismatch repair-deficient cancer types, all previously treated and progressing.

All patients were mismatch repair deficient, assessed by either PCR or immunohistochemistry. The sequences come from peripheral blood, collected approximately 18 weeks after starting pembrolizumab. This chain uses TRBV30 with TRBJ2-2; TRBD2 matches at 8 bases. The receptor was isolated from an adult with mismatch repair-deficient cancer. The CDR3 loop is CAWRTGLVVGELFF. In nucleotides, the CDR3 is TGTGCCTGGAGGACGGGACTAGTCGTCGGGGAGCTGTTTTTT.